These 20 T cell receptor beta chains were all obtained from the same sample, sequenced in a study of blood T cell repertoires in COVID-19. The repertoire was sequenced with immunoSEQ multiplex PCR; TCRdb's copy has only in-frame clones and lacks some. The table lists roughly 100,000 clones, 88% of them singletons. Source material: peripheral blood. The receptors shown here come from a woman in her 70s with acute or convalescent COVID-19.

The gene calls are TRBV18 and TRBJ2-7; 8 bases fit TRBD2. Trimming at V came to 6 bases and at J to 1 base, leaving 8 bases not matched to a gene. Germline V lookup: CDR1 KGHSH, CDR2 LQKENI. The CDR3 extends over 15 amino acids. CDR3 amino acids: CASSPVGGRSYEQYF. The CDR3 DNA reads as TGTGCCAGCTCCCCTGTCGGCGGGAGGTCCTACGAGCAGTACTTC.

This chain joins TRBV28 and TRBJ1-2, with D maybe TRBD1 (6 bases). The CDR3 contains 16 residues. Looked up from germline, CDR1 is MDHEN and CDR2 is SYDVKM. V was cut by 5 bases and J by 4 bases, with 20 bases left in between. The CDR3 coding sequence is TGTGCCAGCAGTATGACCACGGGGACAAACTTCTATGGCTACACCTTC. It specifies CASSMTTGTNFYGYTF.

This clone was seen a few times. The J gene is TRBJ1-2, the V gene TRBV29-1; D is undetermined. Germline V lookup: CDR1 SQVTM, CDR2 ANQGSEA. V lost 4 bases, J lost 5 bases, and 14 bases lay in between. The CDR3 is made up of 13 amino acids. The CDR3 protein is CSVVAERGYGYTF. CDR3 DNA: TGCAGCGTTGTGGCAGAGCGAGGTTATGGCTACACCTTC. Full variable domain (rest looked up from reference TRBV29-1 and TRBJ1-2): SAVISQKPSRDICQRGTSLTIQCQVDSQVTMMFWYRQQPGQSLTLIATANQGSEATYESGFVIDKFPISRPNLTFSTLTVSNMSPEDSSIYLCSVVAERGYGYTFGSGTRLTVV.

The rearrangement links TRBV27 to TRBJ2-5; possible D gene TRBD2, 6 bases. CDR1 and CDR2 from the germline V gene are MNHEY and SMNVEV (reference sequence). V lost 6 bases and J 2 bases, leaving 25 bases between the germline ends. CDR3 length: 18 amino acids. CDR3 nucleotides: TGTGCCAGCAGCCCCGGTTTTATAGCGGAGGACCCTCAAGAGACCCAGTACTTC. Translating it yields CASSPGFIAEDPQETQYF.

In DNA, the CDR3 is TGCGCCAGCAGCCCTCGGACTAGCACGGCCACCGGGGAGCTGTTTTTT. It specifies CASSPRTSTATGELFF. The rearrangement joins TRBV4-1 to TRBJ2-2; TRBD2 matches 8 bases. This CDR3 is 16 amino acids long. The J segment lost 4 bases and the V segment lost 4 bases, leaving 8 bases of the junction unmatched. CDR1 MGHRA and CDR2 YSYEKL come from the germline V gene.

The chain has TRBV19 and TRBJ1-5; the D is unclear. CDR3 length: 13 amino acids. Germline loops: CDR1 LNHDA, CDR2 SQIVND (reference sequence). Trimming left V 3 bases short and J 0 bases short, with 3 bases between. Here the CDR3 DNA reads TGTGCCAGTAGTATCAGTAGCAATCAGCCCCAGCATTTT. It specifies CASSISSNQPQHF.

J is TRBJ2-3 and V is TRBV28, with 10 bases fitting TRBD2. The CDR3 has 15 amino acids. With 4 bases clipped from V and 0 bases from J, the junction kept 1 base outside the gene matches. Germline V CDR1 and CDR2: MDHEN, SYDVKM. The CDR3 is CASSSSGRSTDTQYF. The CDR3 DNA sequence: TGTGCCAGCAGTTCTAGCGGGAGAAGCACAGATACGCAGTATTTT.

This clone came up a few times. The V gene is TRBV5-1, the J gene TRBJ2-2; weak D call: TRBD2 (5 bases). This CDR3 contains 14 residues. Trimming left V 6 bases short and J 0 bases short, with 9 bases between. From germline, CDR1 is SGHRS and CDR2 YFSETQ. CDR3 in DNA: TGCGCCAGCAAGCCCGGGACGAACACCGGGGAGCTGTTTTTT. It translates to CASKPGTNTGELFF.

The chain couples TRBV10-3 to TRBJ2-7; TRBD2 is a possible D gene (6 bases). CDR1 ENHRY and CDR2 SYGVKD come from the germline V gene. The CDR3 totals 14 residues. Trimming removed 2 bases at V and 3 bases at J, with 11 bases between. The CDR3, as DNA: TGTGCCATCAGTGAGGCGGGGACGGACTACGAGCAGTACTTC. This encodes CAISEAGTDYEQYF.

This chain links TRBV11-2 with TRBJ1-3; a weak D match, TRBD1 (5 bases). CDR3 size: 15 residues. Germline V CDR1 and CDR2: SGHAT, FQNNGV. V shed 4 bases and J shed 0 bases, with 10 bases lying between them. CDR3 loop: CASSSMTVSGNTIYF. CDR3 bases: TGTGCCAGCAGCTCCATGACAGTCTCTGGAAACACCATATATTTT.

The chain uses TRBV30 and TRBJ2-3; 7 nucleotides match TRBD2. After removal of 4 bases from V and 4 bases from J, the junction contained 8 bases not matched to a gene. The CDR3 is 14 residues long. Germline CDR1 and CDR2: GTSNPN and SVGIG (reference sequence). The CDR3 bases are TGTGCCTGGACGATGGGGGGGGGTGCAGATACGCAGTATTTT. Translation: CAWTMGGGADTQYF.

The chain couples TRBV5-1 to TRBJ2-5; TRBD2 agrees at 14 bases. J was trimmed by 5 bases and V by 5 bases; bases with no gene match: 8. This CDR3 is built from 16 residues. Germline CDR1 is SGHRS and CDR2 is YFSETQ. The CDR3 nucleotides read TGCGCCAGCAGAAACGGGGGACTAGCGGGAGTGGAGACCCAGTACTTC. Residues: CASRNGGLAGVETQYF.

This chain connects TRBV2 to TRBJ2-5, with D perhaps matching TRBD2 (5 bases). This CDR3 contains 13 residues. Germline-derived CDR1 and CDR2 are SNHLY and FYNNEI. The germline V and J ends were trimmed by 7 bases and 6 bases, with 15 bases remaining between them. The CDR3 DNA is TGTGCCAGCATTGAGGGCCCTTCAAAGACCCAGTACTTC. Translation: CASIEGPSKTQYF.

This sequence joins TRBV5-6 and TRBJ1-1; D is uncertain. Germline CDR1 SGHDT, CDR2 YYEEEE. V shed 2 bases and J shed 1 base, with 18 bases lying between them. The CDR3 is made up of 17 amino acids. CDR3 amino acids: CASSLMVRQVRNTEAFF. The CDR3, as DNA: TGTGCCAGCAGCTTAATGGTCCGCCAGGTACGGAACACTGAAGCTTTCTTT. The full variable domain, its missing parts supplied by reference TRBV5-6 and TRBJ1-1, is DAGVTQSPTHLIKTRGQQVTLRCSPKSGHDTVSWYQQALGQGPQFIFQYYEEEERQRGNFPDRFSGHQFPNYSSELNVNALLLGDSALYLCASSLMVRQVRNTEAFFGQGTRLTVV.

As concerns this clone: One end of the junction fails to match germline, which may point to a read error. The V call is TRBV2, the J call TRBJ1-1; D is unresolved. CDR3 length equals 10 residues. Germline V gene lookup returns CDR1 SNHLY and CDR2 FYNNEI. This chain's CDR3 is CASMVGETFF. CDR3 DNA sequence: TGTGCCAGCATGGTCGGTGAAACTTTCTTT.

The chain employs TRBV12-3 or TRBV12-4 and TRBJ1-5; D call uncertain. Between the trimmed V and J ends, which lost 5 bases and 3 bases, there was a span of 8 bases. CDR3 length: 13 amino acids. CDR3 residues: CASSEGFNQPQHF. The DNA of the CDR3 is TGTGCCAGCAGTGAGGGATTCAATCAGCCCCAGCATTTT.

The chain joins TRBV5-6 to TRBJ1-2; 9 bases fit TRBD1. The CDR3 consists of 14 residues. Germline V gene sequence: CDR1 SGHDT, CDR2 YYEEEE. Germline trimming cut 0 bases from V and 9 bases from J; bases unmatched to any gene: 6. CDR3 sequence reads: CASSLDRGRGSYTF. The CDR3 coding sequence is TGTGCCAGCAGCTTGGACAGGGGGCGAGGGAGCTACACCTTC.

This sequence joins TRBV2 and TRBJ1-1, with 7 bases identical to TRBD1. Germline V gene lookup returns CDR1 SNHLY and CDR2 FYNNEI. Trimming took 4 bases from V and 0 from J; bases not matched to a gene: 5. This CDR3 spans 15 amino acids. CDR3 DNA sequence: TGTGCCAGCAGTGGTTCCGGGACAGTGAACACTGAAGCTTTCTTT. This codes for CASSGSGTVNTEAFF.

In this sample, this clone turned up once. This chain uses TRBV29-1 with TRBJ1-5; possibly TRBD1 for D (6 bases). Germline CDR1 is SQVTM and CDR2 is ANQGSEA. Trimming pared 7 bases from V and 5 bases from J, leaving 15 bases between. This CDR3 has 13 amino acids. CDR3 in amino acids: CSARQAPDQPQHF. CDR3 DNA sequence: TGCAGCGCCCGACAGGCCCCTGATCAGCCCCAGCATTTT. Variable domain in full (rest from reference TRBV29-1 and TRBJ1-5): SAVISQKPSRDICQRGTSLTIQCQVDSQVTMMFWYRQQPGQSLTLIATANQGSEATYESGFVIDKFPISRPNLTFSTLTVSNMSPEDSSIYLCSARQAPDQPQHFGDGTRLSIL.

V and J are TRBV5-4 and TRBJ2-5; 7 positions agree with TRBD1. V gave up 2 bases and J gave up 4 bases; unmatched junction bases: 5. CDR1 and CDR2 (germline): SGHNT, YYREEE (reference sequence). The CDR3 length is 14 residues. The CDR3 bases are TGTGCCAGCAGCTTCGACAGGGCTAGAGAGACCCAGTACTTC. Translated: CASSFDRARETQYF.